This TCR beta chain comes out of a study of cytotoxic CD8 clonotypes in ibrutinib-treated CLL. Sequencing used immunoSEQ multiplex PCR; TCRdb keeps in-frame clones, though not all of them. The data show some 140,000 clones, approximately 90% seen once. V was cut by 4 bases and J by 4 bases, with 12 bases left in between. The CDR3 consists of 13 residues. Germline loops: CDR1 SGHRS, CDR2 YFSETQ. Sequences were derived from PBMCs, sampled after 12 months of ibrutinib treatment. The TCR originated in a human donor with chronic lymphocytic leukemia. The gene calls are TRBV5-1 and TRBJ2-7; D ambiguous. The CDR3 DNA sequence: TGCGCCAGCAGCCCTTATCCAAATTACGAGCAGTACTTC. Protein product: CASSPYPNYEQYF.